The sequence of this TCR beta chain was determined in a study of shared clonotypes between healthy human individuals (TCRdb year 2020). Concerning the study at large: The cohort included three men and a couple of women between 18 and 49 years of age. Different laboratories and diverse techniques were used to prepare libraries and sequence TCR repertoires, to increase sequencing depth and limit assay-specific biases. Per donor, leukapheresis produced somewhere between about 0.94 and 9 billion PBMCs. To estimate repertoire size and how much clonotypes are shared between individuals, the study performed deep sequencing of blood TCR repertoires from 4 to 6 healthy adults. For each donor, three plates each were used for CD4 naive and CD4 memory, two plates were used for CD8 naive, and one plate was used for CD8 memory. Overall study results and their limits: Even with the large sequencing depth, rarefaction of the sorted-subset datasets indicated that sequencing was incomplete. Compared with non-shared clonotypes, clonotypes shared by all four sorted-subset donors had higher generation probabilities. Sampling was limited to blood, and TCR repertoires in tissue likely differ from TCR repertoires in blood. Pairwise subsampling led to the expectation that sequencing depth would affect the degree of clonotype sharing among donors. Because the study included only a small number of donors, the genetic and exposure-history diversity represented was limited. Naive subsets generally had larger estimated clonotype richness than memory subsets did. When a handful of donors were compared, the shared fraction of clonotypes was roughly 5% for naive CD4, around 3.6% for naive CD8, roughly 2.5% for memory CD4, and around 0.4% for memory CD8.

The donors were healthy, HIV-negative adults who had no recently reported acute infections or vaccinations. Every donor was a Caucasian adult residing in Nashville, Tennessee, USA. CD4+ T cells were enriched by magnetic negative selection, after which naive cells were positively selected on CD45RA and the negative fraction was taken as the memory subset. After blood collection by leukapheresis, PBMCs were isolated using Ficoll-Histopaque density gradient centrifugation and then cryopreserved in the vapor phase of liquid nitrogen. Analytical flow cytometry was used to check the purity and quantity of every magnetically sorted T cell population. Each sorted fraction had its genomic DNA isolated and then quantified by UV absorbance on a Nanodrop 2000c. TCR CDR3 regions were amplified from genomic DNA by multiplex PCR using the deep immunoSEQ assay. For each cell subset, the extracted genomic DNA was distributed evenly across all wells of several immunoSEQ 96-well plates, and each plate served as one replicate. For sorted subsets, about 200 ng genomic DNA, equal to about 30,000 T cell genomes, was loaded into each replicate PCR. Purified libraries were measured with a Qubit 3.0 fluorometer, size-checked on a Bioanalyzer 2100, and measured again with the KAPA Library Quantification kit. Every immunoSEQ 96-well plate was sequenced on a dedicated single-read 150-cycle Illumina NextSeq 550 flow cell. In the authors' own workflow: Because the immunoSEQ output held only junctional sequences and lacked quality scores, the filtering could not match the filtering applied to full-length reads. Sequences were annotated with PyIR, a Python wrapper for IgBLAST v1.9, and V/J genes and CDR3 were assigned using IMGT germline references. Reads were filtered out if the reads had weak V/J assignments (E-value above 1e-6), no CDR3, stop codons, out-of-frame junctions, or ambiguous translated residues. V3J clonotypes were defined as sequences sharing an identical inferred V gene, J gene, and CDR3 amino acid sequence. Percentage overlap between repertoires was computed as shared unique clonotypes divided by the size of the smaller repertoire. Repertoire richness was assessed with RTK rarefaction, the Chao1 estimator, and Recon v2.1 estimates of unobserved clonotypes. For all TCRbeta clonotypes obtained by the gDNA method from several donors, generation probabilities were computed with OLGA. TCRdb limited this immuneACCESS table to in-frame rearrangements with V and J called. A share of clones is missing; checked studies link under half to unresolved V genes, and the rest is unexplained. The D gene and trimming were derived from the DNA, and the V and J assignments and clone size from that table. The sample table contains around 2.3 million clones; only one count was recorded for approximately 95% of them. Around 0.13% of the sample is held by the ten biggest clonotypes.

Per the germline V gene, ENHRY is the CDR1 and SYGVKD is the CDR2. Trimming leaves V shorter by 5 bases and J shorter by 0 bases, with the junction holding 8 bases beyond the gene matches. The CDR3 measures 17 amino acids from cysteine to phenylalanine. Only the CDR3 portion is preserved as DNA: 51 bases, with reading frame beginning at the first base. As for this clone: The antigen it recognizes is unknown. Base qualities are not recorded, but no much larger clone differs from it by a single base.

Sequenced material: naive CD4+ T cells sorted from blood. What the cell subset or site label conveys for this sample: CD45RA+ positively selected. The TCR sequence derives from a man aged 18 to 30 in good health. The chain links TRBV10-3 with TRBJ2-7, and 12 junction bases match TRBD2. The bases read TGTGCCATCAGTCCACTAGCGGGGGGCCTCCACTCCTACGAGCAGTACTTC. Its protein reads: CAISPLAGGLHSYEQYF.